Listed below are T cell receptor beta chains from one sample, sequenced in a study of shared T cell receptors in the human thymus. Assay used: immunoSEQ multiplex PCR; TCRdb lists only in-frame clones, some missing. This table holds about 660,000 clones, about 90% found once. Another study also made use of these data, one on human thymus T cells.

The specimen sequenced was thymocytes. The receptors stem from a boy in the first two years of life with a congenital heart defect. Each CDR3 is given with its conserved first and last residue. D genes are given only for firm matches. Clone size is given for some rows only: seen once, a few or many times, or a class if the clone is expanded.

V	D	size	J	DNA	CDR3
TRBV10-3	-	-	TRBJ1-1	TGTGCCATCGGAACTACAGGGTTCGGCACTGAAGCTTTCTTT	CAIGTTGFGTEAFF
TRBV4-3	TRBD1	-	TRBJ1-2	TGCGCCAGCAGCCCGGGACAGTCTAACTATGGCTACACCTTC	CASSPGQSNYGYTF
TRBV15	-	-	TRBJ1-5	TGTGCCACCAGCAGAGAGAGTCAGCCCCAGCATTTT	CATSRESQPQHF
TRBV9	-	-	TRBJ2-6	TGTGCCAGCAGCTATGGGCAGGGTCGGCCTGGGGCCAACGTCCTGACTTTC	CASSYGQGRPGANVLTF
TRBV2	-	-	TRBJ2-7	TGTGCCAGCAGTGAAGTGAGAGCCTACGAGCAGTACTTC	CASSEVRAYEQYF
TRBV5-1	-	-	TRBJ2-2	TGCGCCAGCACTTCCTGGGGGCAGGGGAGAAGGAGAACCGGGGAGCTGTTTTTT	CASTSWGQGRRRTGELFF
TRBV28	-	-	TRBJ1-2	TGTGCCAGCAGTTTATTTGACAGGACTAACTATGGCTACACCTTC	CASSLFDRTNYGYTF
TRBV6-5	TRBD1	-	TRBJ2-5	TGTGCCAGCAGTAAACAGGGGGCACGGGAGACCCAGTACTTC	CASSKQGARETQYF
TRBV29-1	TRBD1	-	TRBJ1-1	TGCAGCGTTGAAGATAGGACAGGGGGTCGGGACACTGAAGCTTTCTTT	CSVEDRTGGRDTEAFF
TRBV10-3	TRBD2	-	TRBJ2-1	TGTGCCATCAGGGATGGCGGGACTAGCGGATTCTCCTACAATGAGCAGTTCTTC	CAIRDGGTSGFSYNEQFF
TRBV7-9	-	-	TRBJ2-7	TGTGCCAGCAGCTTAGGGACACCGAAGTCAGTGCAGTACTTC	CASSLGTPKSVQYF
TRBV15	-	-	TRBJ1-2	TGTGCCACCAGCAGAGATGGGGGGGACCTAAAATATGGCTACACCTTC	CATSRDGGDLKYGYTF
TRBV28	-	once	TRBJ1-6	TGTGCCAGCAACCCCGCAGGGGATTCACCCCTCCACTTT	CASNPAGDSPLHF
TRBV19	-	-	TRBJ1-2	TGTGCCACGCTGGGAGTCATGCGGGATGGCTACACCTTC	CATLGVMRDGYTF
TRBV29-1	-	-	TRBJ2-7	TGCAGCGTTGAAGATCGAGGACACAAATCCTACGAGCAGTACTTC	CSVEDRGHKSYEQYF
TRBV15	-	-	TRBJ2-7	TGTGCCACCTCCCGCTGGGAGGAGTGGGAGCAGTACTTC	CATSRWEEWEQYF
TRBV7-9	-	-	TRBJ2-5	TGTGCCAGCAGCCGCCCGGGGAGTGAGACCCAGTACTTC	CASSRPGSETQYF
TRBV14	TRBD2	-	TRBJ2-1	TGTGCCAGCAGCCCCAGCGGGAGGCCTTCCTACAATGAGCAGTTCTTC	CASSPSGRPSYNEQFF
TRBV11-2	TRBD2	-	TRBJ2-3	TGTGCCAGCAGCTTAGAGCGGGCGGTGGGCGGGAGAAACCCCACAGATACGCAGTATTTT	CASSLERAVGGRNPTDTQYF
TRBV2	TRBD2	once	TRBJ2-5	TGTGCCAGCAGTGGACAGAGGACTAGTAAAGAGACCCAGTACTTC	CASSGQRTSKETQYF
TRBV4-1	-	-	TRBJ1-6	TGCGCCAGCAGCCAAGATCGGGGTTTAGACTATAATTCCCCCCTCCACTTT	CASSQDRGLDYNSPLHF
TRBV27	-	-	TRBJ1-4	TGTGCCAGCAAACAAGGGCAGGGAAGTGAAAAACTGTTTTTT	CASKQGQGSEKLFF
TRBV19	-	-	TRBJ2-3	TGTGCCAGTACCCTGGACTGGCCGCCGGATACGCAGTATTTT	CASTLDWPPDTQYF
TRBV19	TRBD1	-	TRBJ2-3	TGTGCCAGCCAAAGGAGCAGCTGGGACAGCGGACCTAGCACAGATACGCAGTATTTT	CASQRSSWDSGPSTDTQYF
TRBV2	-	-	TRBJ1-2	TGTGCCAGCAAGGTGGACAGTCATGGCTACACCTTC	CASKVDSHGYTF
TRBV10-1	-	-	TRBJ1-3	TGCGCCAGCAGTGATGGGGGGGACACCATATATTTT	CASSDGGDTIYF
TRBV6-1	-	-	TRBJ1-6	TGTGCCAGCAGTGAATGGCCGGGTCCAACTCGATTTTCACCCCTCCACTTT	CASSEWPGPTRFSPLHF
TRBV28	TRBD1	-	TRBJ2-2	TGTGCCAGCAGTTTATTGACAGGGGGCGCTTCGGGCACCGGGGAGCTGTTTTTT	CASSLLTGGASGTGELFF
TRBV30	TRBD1	-	TRBJ2-3	TGTGCCTGGAACTCGACAGGGGCCCCTGCCGTAGATACGCAGTATTTT	CAWNSTGAPAVDTQYF
TRBV19	TRBD1	few	TRBJ1-1	TGTGCCACCACGTTCCGGGACAGGGTCACTGAAGCTTTCTTT	CATTFRDRVTEAFF
TRBV30	TRBD2	-	TRBJ2-7	TGTGCCTGGAGTGTACGATATAGCGGGGGTCTACCTAGCTCCTACGAGCAGTACTTC	CAWSVRYSGGLPSSYEQYF
TRBV6-6	TRBD1	once	TRBJ1-2	TGTGCCAGCAGCGGACCTACAGGGGGCGATGGCTACACCTTC	CASSGPTGGDGYTF
TRBV18	TRBD1	-	TRBJ1-2	TGTGCCAGCTCCCACCAGGCCGGGACAGCGGACTATGGCTACACCTTC	CASSHQAGTADYGYTF
TRBV4-3	TRBD1	few	TRBJ2-5	TGCGCCAGCAGCCAAAAGGACAGGGGGCGGCCAGAGACCCAGTACTTC	CASSQKDRGRPETQYF
TRBV5-6	TRBD1	-	TRBJ1-5	TGTGCCAGCAGCGATAGACAGGGCCCCAACAATCAGCCCCAGCATTTT	CASSDRQGPNNQPQHF
TRBV5-1	-	-	TRBJ2-5	TGCGCCAGCAGCTTGTGGCACAGACAAGAGACCCAGTACTTC	CASSLWHRQETQYF
TRBV28	TRBD1	-	TRBJ1-5	TGTGCCAGCAGTACCCAGCTCGGGACAGTAAATCAGCCCCAGCATTTT	CASSTQLGTVNQPQHF